The TCR beta chain described here comes from a study of TIL therapy for anti-PD-1-resistant metastatic lung cancer. Time point specified: pre-treatment sample, taken before nivolumab and TIL therapy. Germline CDR1 reads SGHAT; CDR2 reads FQNNGV. This CDR3 contains 17 residues. V shed 5 bases, J shed 0 bases, and the junction held 7 bases outside the gene matches. Broader study findings: After infusion, TIL clonotypes partly replaced peripheral T cells and declined over months.

A remark on this clone: Its target is unknown.

The libraries were made with immunoSEQ v3. Each library reached 1.9 million or so read pairs, or roughly 5-6.5 million at deep level. This table comes from immunoSEQ multiplex PCR, and its TCRdb copy is limited to in-frame clones, with some not included. The profile shows about 15,000 clones, approximately 85% of them singletons. The rearrangement joins TRBV11-2 to TRBJ1-6; 7 bases are shared with TRBD1. This material consisted of blood, taken at baseline. The TCR sequence derives from a person between 25 and 80 years old with non-small cell lung cancer. The CDR3 reads CASSAGQFSSYNSPLHF. DNA for the CDR3: TGTGCCAGCAGCGCGGGACAGTTTAGCTCCTATAATTCACCCCTCCACTTT.